This note documents a single T cell receptor beta chain sequence. The data belong to a study of T cell responses to AZD1222 COVID-19 vaccine. CDR1 is MNHEY and CDR2 is SMNVEV in the germline V gene (reference sequence). The germline V and J ends were trimmed by 5 bases and 4 bases, with 9 bases remaining between them. The CDR3 loop spans 13 amino acids. Libraries were prepared by immunoSEQ multiplex PCR; TCRdb keeps only in-frame clonotypes and omits some of them. The repertoire holds about 96,000 clones, roughly 90% seen once, with approximately 24% in the top ten. The V call is TRBV27, the J call TRBJ1-3; D gene unclear. The starting material was peripheral blood, obtained on day 0 of AZD1222 vaccination. This TCR derives from an adult in good health. The CDR3 nucleotides are TGTGCCAGCAGTCCCATATCCGGAAACACCATATATTTT. Amino acid sequence: CASSPISGNTIYF.